This T cell receptor beta chain was retrieved from a study of identical twins. This clonotype showed up just a few times. Its antigen is not identified. Whole-study results and caveats: The more abundant beta clonotypes in cord blood had fewer insertions, and memory repertoires did not show this.

Trimming took off 3 bases at V and 1 base at J, with 13 bases between the two ends. CDR1 is LNHNV, CDR2 YYDKDF, per germline (reference sequence). This CDR3 contains 17 residues. TCRdb passed the 5' RACE reads through MiXCR, listing each CDR3 protein once. The data hold 450,000 to 650,000 distinct CDR3 sequences, with approximately 9.6% observed a single time. The sample also formed part of further work on yellow fever vaccine responses in identical twins.

The TCR originated in a woman between 18 and 30 years old in good health. The sample comprised PBMCs. The chain is built from TRBV15 and TRBJ2-6; D remains unclear. This CDR3 is CATSRGTGLSGANVLTF. The CDR3 bases are TGTGCCACCAGCAGGGGAACCGGGCTTTCTGGGGCCAACGTCCTGACTTTC.